This is a list of T cell receptor beta chains from one sample in a study of brain T cells in children with intractable seizures. The protocol was immunoSEQ multiplex PCR, while the TCRdb copy is restricted to in-frame clones and leaves out a portion. In the table there are about 350,000 clones, about 93% of which are singletons. The sample here was peripheral blood, taken 5 to 6 months after surgery. These receptors were obtained from a boy in the first two years of life with tuberous sclerosis and intractable seizures. Each CDR3 is given with its conserved first and last residue. The order of the fields is J gene, V gene, D gene, clone size, CDR3 DNA, CDR3 protein. The D gene is left open where the match is weak. Size is stated for part of the rows, as once, few or many counts, or as a class when the clone is expanded.

TRBJ1-2 TRBV30 . once TGTGCCTGGAATCCTTTAGCTAACTATGGCTACACCTTC CAWNPLANYGYTF
TRBJ2-5 TRBV13 TRBD2 . TGTGCCAGCAGCATAAGGACTAGCGGGAGACCGGAGACCCAGTACTTC CASSIRTSGRPETQYF
TRBJ2-2 TRBV19 . . TGTGCCAGTAGTTCAGGGACGGGTAACACCGGGGAGCTGTTTTTT CASSSGTGNTGELFF
TRBJ2-5 TRBV6-6 . . TGTGCCAGCGGTTCAGGTCCCAGAGAGACCCAGTACTTC CASGSGPRETQYF
TRBJ2-3 TRBV9 TRBD2 . TGTGCCAGCAGCGCGAACTCCGGGACTAGTGTCACAGATACGCAGTATTTT CASSANSGTSVTDTQYF
TRBJ2-2 TRBV7-8 TRBD2 few TGTGCCAGCAGCTTAGGACTAGCGGGGAACACCGGGGAGCTGTTTTTT CASSLGLAGNTGELFF
TRBJ2-3 TRBV30 TRBD1 . TGTGCTGCCGTGGACAGGGGATGGGGTACGCAGTATTTT CAAVDRGWGTQYF
TRBJ2-6 TRBV4-1 . . TGCGCCAGCAGAGACGGGTTCGGTGGGGCCAACGTCCTGACTTTC CASRDGFGGANVLTF
TRBJ2-1 TRBV27 TRBD1 . TGTGCCAGGAACAGGGGTGAGTTCTTC CARNRGEFF
TRBJ2-3 TRBV5-6 . . TGTGCCAGCAGCTTGCCCTGGGGGACGAAGGGCACAGATACGCAGTATTTT CASSLPWGTKGTDTQYF
TRBJ2-6 TRBV11-3 . . TGTGCCAGCAGCTTACGGGGATCTGGGGCCAACGTCCTGACTTTC CASSLRGSGANVLTF
TRBJ1-3 TRBV6-5 . . TGTGCCAGCAGTTACCGGAGGGACTCTGGAAACACCATATATTTT CASSYRRDSGNTIYF
TRBJ2-1 TRBV5-4 TRBD2 . TGTGCCAGCAGCTCCGGGACTAGCGGGGGGGGGAATGAGCAGTTCTTC CASSSGTSGGGNEQFF
TRBJ2-1 TRBV6-4 TRBD1 . TGTGCCAGCAGTGACCCACCACGGGACAGGGTCCCTCTCCCATGGACCCATGAGCAGTTCTTC CASSDPPRDRVPLPWTHEQFF
TRBJ1-5 TRBV5-4 TRBD1 . TGTGCCAGCAGTCCCGACAGGGGCCTCAATCAGCCCCAGCATTTT CASSPDRGLNQPQHF
TRBJ2-1 TRBV7-2 TRBD2 . TGTGCCAGCAGCGTTAGCGGGGAGTACAATGAGCAGTTCTTC CASSVSGEYNEQFF
TRBJ2-1 TRBV7-9 TRBD2 . TGTGCCAGCAGCTTGATAGGTTCGAGGCGGGAGGGCCGGAATCGGGAGCAGTTCTTC CASSLIGSRREGRNREQFF
TRBJ2-7 TRBV9 TRBD1 . TGTGCCAGCAGCACAGACAGGGGGCCCTACGAGCAGTACTTC CASSTDRGPYEQYF
TRBJ1-1 TRBV9 . once TGTGCCAGCAGCGGAAGGACCCTGAACACTGAAGCTTTCTTT CASSGRTLNTEAFF
TRBJ1-1 TRBV7-9 . . TGTGCCAGCAGCTTCAGGGAGAACACTGAAGCTTTCTTT CASSFRENTEAFF
TRBJ2-1 TRBV10-1 . . TGCGCCAGCAGTGAGTCGCGAGGTAGCTCCTACCAGGATGAGCAGTTCTTC CASSESRGSSYQDEQFF
TRBJ1-3 TRBV5-1 TRBD1 . TGCGCCAGCAGCTTGGCGGGCCCGCAGGGGGCAAGGGAAAACACCATATATTTT CASSLAGPQGARENTIYF
TRBJ2-3 TRBV10-3 TRBD2 . TGTGCCATCAGGGCTAGCGGGAGCGCAGATACGCAGTATTTT CAIRASGSADTQYF
TRBJ2-1 TRBV24-1 TRBD2 . TGTGCCACCAGTGATTCAGCGGAGCGGGGGGTTTTGAATGAGCAGTTCTTC CATSDSAERGVLNEQFF
TRBJ2-2 TRBV30 . few TGTGCCTGGGGGGGCCTAACCAACACCGGGGAGCTGTTTTTT CAWGGLTNTGELFF
TRBJ2-5 TRBV3-1/TRBV3-2 TRBD2 . TGTGCCAGCAGCTTCGCTAGCGGGAACCCCCAAGAGACCCAGTACTTC CASSFASGNPQETQYF
TRBJ2-1 TRBV10-1 . . TGCGCCAGCAGCGTTAGCCGGACGAGCTCCTACAATGAGCAGTTCTTC CASSVSRTSSYNEQFF
TRBJ1-1 TRBV9 TRBD1 . TGTGCCAGCAGCCCCTGGACAGGGGGCACTGAAGCTTTCTTT CASSPWTGGTEAFF
TRBJ2-5 TRBV6-2/TRBV6-3 . . TGTGCCAGCAGTTCTAAAATAGGGACCAACCTTCGCCACAAAGAGACCCAGTACTTC CASSSKIGTNLRHKETQYF